Sequencing of this TCR beta chain was carried out in a study of tumor-infiltrating lymphocytes in primary liver carcinoma. General study findings and limits: When set against blood, tumors had a significantly higher top-250-clone fraction (p = 0.039).

Per germline, CDR1 MNHEY and CDR2 SVGEGT. V shed 7 bases, J shed 1 base, and the junction held 14 bases outside the gene matches. The CDR3 runs to 17 residues. The source material, 20-30 mg of unsorted bulk tissue, was used to co-extract RNA and DNA. Remarks on this clonotype: What it binds is not known. Lacking the conserved final phenylalanine or tryptophan, this CDR3 likely reflects a read error.

TCR beta cDNA came from about 470 ng total RNA, primed with a constant-region primer. Slightly modified ARM-PCR with three nested multiplex PCR rounds yielded TCR beta libraries. Amplification in the first two PCR rounds was performed using TRBV1-TRBV30 forward primers and a C-beta reverse primer for roughly 9 cycles each. TCRdb redid the calling of the multiplex PCR reads with MiXCR, one entry per CDR3 protein. Among some 30,000 distinct CDR3 sequences, roughly two thirds were seen once, and the ten largest hold under 40%. V usage is TRBV6-2 or TRBV6-3 and J usage is TRBJ2-7; 9 bases match TRBD1. The source is a woman in her 30s with primary liver carcinoma and hepatitis B virus infection. Sequences were obtained from liver tumor tissue from sampling region 3. Subset noted: tumor region T3, left-lateral pole. CDR3 DNA sequence: TGTGCCAGCACTTCTACAGGGGGCAACCTCGCGTCCTACGAGCAGTACTCC. Protein: CASTSTGGNLASYEQYS.